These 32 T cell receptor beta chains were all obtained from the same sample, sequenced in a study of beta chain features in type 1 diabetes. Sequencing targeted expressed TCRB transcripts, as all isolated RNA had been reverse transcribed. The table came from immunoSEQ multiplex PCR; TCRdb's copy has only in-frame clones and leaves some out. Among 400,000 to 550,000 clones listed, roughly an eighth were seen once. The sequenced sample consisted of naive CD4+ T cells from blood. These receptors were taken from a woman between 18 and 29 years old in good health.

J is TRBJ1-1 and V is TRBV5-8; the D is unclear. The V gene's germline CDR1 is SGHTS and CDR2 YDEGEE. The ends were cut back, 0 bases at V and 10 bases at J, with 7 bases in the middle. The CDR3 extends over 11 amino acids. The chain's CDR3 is CASSLAGGAFF. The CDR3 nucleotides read TGTGCCAGCAGCTTGGCGGGAGGAGCTTTCTTT.

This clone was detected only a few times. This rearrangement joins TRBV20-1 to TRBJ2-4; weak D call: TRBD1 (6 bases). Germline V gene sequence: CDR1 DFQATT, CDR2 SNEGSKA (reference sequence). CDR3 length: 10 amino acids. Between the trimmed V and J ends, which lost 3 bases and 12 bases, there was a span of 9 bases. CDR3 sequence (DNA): TGCAGTGCTAGCCGGACAGCTCAGTACTTC. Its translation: CSASRTAQYF.

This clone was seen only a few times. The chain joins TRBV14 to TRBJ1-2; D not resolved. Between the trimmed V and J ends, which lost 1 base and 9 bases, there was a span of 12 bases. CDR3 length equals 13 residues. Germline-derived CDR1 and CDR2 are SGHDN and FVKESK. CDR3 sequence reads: CASSQGSSRSYTF. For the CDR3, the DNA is TGTGCCAGCAGCCAAGGATCTTCCCGCAGCTACACCTTC.

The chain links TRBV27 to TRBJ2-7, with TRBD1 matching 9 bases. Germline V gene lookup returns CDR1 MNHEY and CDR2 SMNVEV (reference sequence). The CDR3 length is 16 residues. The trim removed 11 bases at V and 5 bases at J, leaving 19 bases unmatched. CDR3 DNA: TGTGCCGACTTCCCTGGGGAAAAAACAGGGGGCCACGAGCAGTACGTC. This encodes CADFPGEKTGGHEQYV.

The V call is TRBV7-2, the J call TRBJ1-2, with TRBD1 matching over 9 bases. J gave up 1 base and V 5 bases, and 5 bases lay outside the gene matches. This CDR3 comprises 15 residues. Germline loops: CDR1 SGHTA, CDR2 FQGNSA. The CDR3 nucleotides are TGTGCCAGCAGCCCAACAGGGGGCGTTAACTATGGCTACACCTTC. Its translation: CASSPTGGVNYGYTF.

The CDR3 spells CASSSSGDEKLFF. CDR3 DNA sequence: TGTGCCAGCAGCTCCTCCGGGGATGAAAAACTGTTTTTT. The chain combines TRBV7-2 with TRBJ1-4, with no clear D. This CDR3 contains 13 residues. The V gene lost 4 bases and the J gene lost 6 bases, with 9 bases spanning the gap. CDR1 and CDR2 (germline): SGHTA, FQGNSA.

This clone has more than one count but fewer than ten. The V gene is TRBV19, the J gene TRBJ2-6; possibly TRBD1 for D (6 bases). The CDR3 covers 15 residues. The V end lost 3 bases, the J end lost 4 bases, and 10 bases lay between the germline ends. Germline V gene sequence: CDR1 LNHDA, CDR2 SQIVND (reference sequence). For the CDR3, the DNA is TGTGCCAGTAGTATTGGGACACGAGGGGCCAACGTCCTGACTTTC. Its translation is CASSIGTRGANVLTF.

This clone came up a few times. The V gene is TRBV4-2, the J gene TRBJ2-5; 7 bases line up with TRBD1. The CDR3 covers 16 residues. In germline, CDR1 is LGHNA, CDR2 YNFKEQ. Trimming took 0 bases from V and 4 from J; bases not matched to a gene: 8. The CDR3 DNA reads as TGTGCCAGCAGCCAAGATCCCGGGACAGTTGGAGAGACCCAGTACTTC. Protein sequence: CASSQDPGTVGETQYF.

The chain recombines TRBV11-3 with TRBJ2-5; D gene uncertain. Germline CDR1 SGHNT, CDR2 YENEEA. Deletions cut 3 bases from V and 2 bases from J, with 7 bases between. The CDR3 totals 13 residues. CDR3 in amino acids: CASSFGRQETQYF. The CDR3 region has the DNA TGTGCCAGCAGCTTCGGCAGACAAGAGACCCAGTACTTC.

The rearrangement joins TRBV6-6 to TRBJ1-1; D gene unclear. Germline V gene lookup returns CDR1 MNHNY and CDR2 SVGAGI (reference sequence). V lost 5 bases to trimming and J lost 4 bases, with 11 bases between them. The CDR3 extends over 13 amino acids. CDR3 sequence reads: CASSDLGSTEAFF. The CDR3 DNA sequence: TGTGCCAGCAGTGATCTCGGGAGCACTGAAGCTTTCTTT.

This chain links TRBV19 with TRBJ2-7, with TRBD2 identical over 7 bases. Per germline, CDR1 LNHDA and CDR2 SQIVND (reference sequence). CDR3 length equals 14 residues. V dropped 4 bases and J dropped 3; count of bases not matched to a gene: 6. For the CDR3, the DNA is TGTGCCAGTAGTACCCTCGGGAGGAACTACGAGCAGTACTTC. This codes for CASSTLGRNYEQYF.

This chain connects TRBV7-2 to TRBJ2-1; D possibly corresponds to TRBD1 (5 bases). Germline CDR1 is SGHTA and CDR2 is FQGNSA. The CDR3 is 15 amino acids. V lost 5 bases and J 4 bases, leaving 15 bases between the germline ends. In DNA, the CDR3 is TGTGCCAGCAGCCACATCCATACAGGATACAATGAGCAGTTCTTC. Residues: CASSHIHTGYNEQFF.

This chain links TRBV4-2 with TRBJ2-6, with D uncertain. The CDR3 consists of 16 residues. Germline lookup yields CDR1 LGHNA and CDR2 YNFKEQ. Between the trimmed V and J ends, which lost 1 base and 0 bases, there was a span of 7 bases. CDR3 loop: CASSQAPGSGANVLTF. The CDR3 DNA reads TGTGCCAGCAGCCAAGCCCCCGGCTCTGGGGCCAACGTCCTGACTTTC.

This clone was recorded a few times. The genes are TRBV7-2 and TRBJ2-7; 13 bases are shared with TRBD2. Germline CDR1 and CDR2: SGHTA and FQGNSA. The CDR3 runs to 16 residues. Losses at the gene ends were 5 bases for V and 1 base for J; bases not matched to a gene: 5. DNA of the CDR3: TGTGCCAGCAGCGAACGGACTAGCGGGAGTTCCTACGAGCAGTACTTC. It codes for CASSERTSGSSYEQYF.

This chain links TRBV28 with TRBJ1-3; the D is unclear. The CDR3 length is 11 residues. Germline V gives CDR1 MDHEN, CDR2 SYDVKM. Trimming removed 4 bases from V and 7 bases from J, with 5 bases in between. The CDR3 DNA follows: TGTGCCAGCAGTTCACGGAACACCATATATTTT. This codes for CASSSRNTIYF.

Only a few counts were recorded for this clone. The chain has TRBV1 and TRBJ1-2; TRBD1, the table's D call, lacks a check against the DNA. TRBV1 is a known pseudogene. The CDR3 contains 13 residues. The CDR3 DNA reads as TGCACCAGCACCGGGACAGGGTCATATGGCTACACCTTC. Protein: CTSTGTGSYGYTF.

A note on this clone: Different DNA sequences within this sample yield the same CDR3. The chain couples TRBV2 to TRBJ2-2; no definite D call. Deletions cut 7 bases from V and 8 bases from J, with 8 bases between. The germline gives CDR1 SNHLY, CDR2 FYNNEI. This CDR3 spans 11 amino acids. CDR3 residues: CASTVAGELFF. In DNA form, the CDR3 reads TGTGCCAGCACAGTGGCTGGGGAGCTGTTTTTT.

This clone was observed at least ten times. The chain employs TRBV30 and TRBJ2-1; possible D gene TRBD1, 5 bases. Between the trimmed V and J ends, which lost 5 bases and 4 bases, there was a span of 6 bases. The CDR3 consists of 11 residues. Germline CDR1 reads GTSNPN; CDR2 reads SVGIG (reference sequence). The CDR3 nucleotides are TGTGCCTGGGGGGCGTACAATGAGCAGTTCTTC. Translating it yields CAWGAYNEQFF.

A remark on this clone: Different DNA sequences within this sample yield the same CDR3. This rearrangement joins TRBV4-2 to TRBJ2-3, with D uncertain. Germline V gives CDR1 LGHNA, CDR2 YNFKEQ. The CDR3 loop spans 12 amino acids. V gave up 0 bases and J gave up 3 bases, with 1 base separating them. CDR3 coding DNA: TGTGCCAGCAGCCAAGAGACAGATACGCAGTATTTT. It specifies CASSQETDTQYF.

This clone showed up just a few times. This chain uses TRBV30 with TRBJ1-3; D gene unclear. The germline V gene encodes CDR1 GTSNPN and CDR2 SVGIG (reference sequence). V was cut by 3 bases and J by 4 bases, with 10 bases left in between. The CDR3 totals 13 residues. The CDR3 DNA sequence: TGTGCCTGGAGATCACTCTCCGGAAACACCATATATTTT. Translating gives CAWRSLSGNTIYF.

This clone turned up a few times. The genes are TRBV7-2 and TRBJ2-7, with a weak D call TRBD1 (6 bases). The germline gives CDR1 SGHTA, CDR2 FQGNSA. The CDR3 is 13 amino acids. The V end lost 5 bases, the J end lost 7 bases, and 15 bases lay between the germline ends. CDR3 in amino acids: CASSHQRGREQYV. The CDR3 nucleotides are TGTGCCAGCAGCCACCAGAGGGGGAGAGAGCAGTACGTC.

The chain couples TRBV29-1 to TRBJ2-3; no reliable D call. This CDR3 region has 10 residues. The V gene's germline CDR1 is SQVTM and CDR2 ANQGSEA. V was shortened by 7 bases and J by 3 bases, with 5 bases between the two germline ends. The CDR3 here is CSGRTDTQYF. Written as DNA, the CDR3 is TGCAGCGGACGAACAGATACGCAGTATTTT.

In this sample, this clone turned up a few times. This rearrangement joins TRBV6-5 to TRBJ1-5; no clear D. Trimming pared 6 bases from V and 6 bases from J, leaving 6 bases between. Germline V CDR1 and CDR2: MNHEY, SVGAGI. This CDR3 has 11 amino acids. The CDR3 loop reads CASSLGQPQHF. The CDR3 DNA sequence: TGTGCCAGCAGCCTCGGTCAGCCCCAGCATTTT.

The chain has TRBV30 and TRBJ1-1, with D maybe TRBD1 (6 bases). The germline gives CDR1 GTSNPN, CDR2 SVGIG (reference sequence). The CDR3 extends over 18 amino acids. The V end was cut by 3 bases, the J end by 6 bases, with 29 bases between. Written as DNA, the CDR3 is TGTGCCTGGAGCCGACCTACAGGGATTCCCTTGACTATCGCTGAAGCTTTCTTT. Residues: CAWSRPTGIPLTIAEAFF.

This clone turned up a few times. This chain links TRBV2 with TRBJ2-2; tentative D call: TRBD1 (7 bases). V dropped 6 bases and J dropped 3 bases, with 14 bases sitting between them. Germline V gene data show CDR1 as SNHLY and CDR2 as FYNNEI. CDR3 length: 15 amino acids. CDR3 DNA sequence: TGTGCCAGCAGCCGGACAGGAGGGGACACCGGGGAGCTGTTTTTT. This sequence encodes CASSRTGGDTGELFF.

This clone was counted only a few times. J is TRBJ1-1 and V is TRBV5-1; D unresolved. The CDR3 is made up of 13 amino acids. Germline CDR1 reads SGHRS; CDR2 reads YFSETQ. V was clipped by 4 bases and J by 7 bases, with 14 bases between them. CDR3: CASSPTVGSEAFF. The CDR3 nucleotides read TGCGCCAGCAGCCCCACTGTGGGGAGTGAAGCTTTCTTT.

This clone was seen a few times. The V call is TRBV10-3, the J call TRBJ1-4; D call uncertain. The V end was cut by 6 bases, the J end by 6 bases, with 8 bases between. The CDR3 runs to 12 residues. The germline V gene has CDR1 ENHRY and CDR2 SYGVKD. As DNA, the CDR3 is TGTGCCATCAGGGACGGTTATGAAAAACTGTTTTTT. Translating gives CAIRDGYEKLFF.

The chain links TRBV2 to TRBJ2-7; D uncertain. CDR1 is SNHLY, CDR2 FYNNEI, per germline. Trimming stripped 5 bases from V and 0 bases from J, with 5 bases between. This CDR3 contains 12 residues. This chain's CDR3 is CASSPNSYEQYV. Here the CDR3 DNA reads TGTGCCAGCAGTCCTAACTCCTACGAGCAGTACGTC.

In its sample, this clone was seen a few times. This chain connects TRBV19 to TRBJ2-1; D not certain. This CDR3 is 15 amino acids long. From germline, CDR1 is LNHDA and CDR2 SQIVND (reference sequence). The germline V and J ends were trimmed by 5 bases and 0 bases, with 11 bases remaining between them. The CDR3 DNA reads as TGTGCCAGTAGTCAGACGGTGAGCTCCTACAATGAGCAGTTCTTC. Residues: CASSQTVSSYNEQFF. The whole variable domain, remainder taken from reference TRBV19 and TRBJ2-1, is DGGITQSPKYLFRKEGQNVTLSCEQNLNHDAMYWYRQDPGQGLRLIYYSQIVNDFQKGDIAEGYSVSREKKESFPLTVTSAQKNPTAFYLCASSQTVSSYNEQFFGPGTRLTVL.

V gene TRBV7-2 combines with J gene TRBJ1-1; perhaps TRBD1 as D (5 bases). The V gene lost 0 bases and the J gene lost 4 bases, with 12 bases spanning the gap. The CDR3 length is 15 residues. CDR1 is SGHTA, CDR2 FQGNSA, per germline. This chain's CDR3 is CASSLARGSVTEAFF. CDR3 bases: TGTGCCAGCAGCTTAGCGCGGGGGTCGGTCACTGAAGCTTTCTTT. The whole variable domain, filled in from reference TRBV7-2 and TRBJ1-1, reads GAGVSQSPSNKVTEKGKDVELRCDPISGHTALYWYRQSLGQGLEFLIYFQGNSAPDKSGLPSDRFSAERTGGSVSTLTIQRTQQEDSAVYLCASSLARGSVTEAFFGQGTRLTVV.

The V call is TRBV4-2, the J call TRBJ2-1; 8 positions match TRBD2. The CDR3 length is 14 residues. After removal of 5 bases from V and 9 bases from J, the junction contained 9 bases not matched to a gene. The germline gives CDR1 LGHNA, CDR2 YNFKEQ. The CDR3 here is CASSGREGRGEQFF. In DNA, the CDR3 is TGTGCCAGCAGCGGCCGGGAGGGCCGGGGTGAGCAGTTCTTC.

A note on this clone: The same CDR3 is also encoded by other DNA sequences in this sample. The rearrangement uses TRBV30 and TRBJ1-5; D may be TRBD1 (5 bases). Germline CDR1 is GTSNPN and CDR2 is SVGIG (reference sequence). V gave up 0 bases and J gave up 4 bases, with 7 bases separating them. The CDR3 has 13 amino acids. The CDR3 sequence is CAWSVQANQPQHF. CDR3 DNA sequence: TGTGCCTGGAGTGTACAGGCAAATCAGCCCCAGCATTTT.